One and the same sample provided the 27 T cell receptor beta chains below, sequenced in a study of T cell changes during pregnancy in multiple sclerosis. Generated by immunoSEQ multiplex PCR, the TCRdb table keeps only in-frame clones and is missing some. The sample has about 59,000 clones; approximately 94% are singletons. Material: CD8+ T cells from peripheral blood mononuclear cells, obtained after pregnancy. The origin of the receptors is a female donor with multiple sclerosis, enrolled in a pregnancy study.

This rearrangement joins TRBV13 to TRBJ1-1; D unclear. Trimming left V 1 base short and J 6 bases short, with 9 bases between. The CDR3 runs 13 residues. Germline V lookup: CDR1 PRHDT, CDR2 FYEKMQ (reference sequence). The CDR3 nucleotides read TGTGCCAGCAGCTTAGACGGCGGCTCTGAAGCTTTCTTT. It specifies CASSLDGGSEAFF.

This clone was picked up a small number of times. The chain has TRBV9 and TRBJ1-1, with D possibly matching TRBD1 (5 bases). V lost 3 bases to trimming and J lost 14 bases, with 11 bases between them. Germline CDR1 and CDR2: SGDLS and YYNGEE. CDR3 length: 10 amino acids. The CDR3 DNA is TGTGCCAGCAGCGACCGACAGCCCTTCTTT. Translated, it gives CASSDRQPFF.

This clone was seen a single time. The V and J genes are TRBV13 and TRBJ1-2, with 10 bases lining up with TRBD1. The V and J ends lost 5 bases and 1 base, in that order; junction bases with no gene match: 13. The CDR3 contains 18 residues. Germline CDR1 PRHDT, CDR2 FYEKMQ (reference sequence). Here the CDR3 DNA reads TGTGCCAGCAGCGTCGGGGTCGGGACAGGGGCTTTTAACTATGGCTACACCTTC. Amino acids: CASSVGVGTGAFNYGYTF.

A word on this clone: Other nucleotide sequences in the sample specify the same CDR3. The chain recombines TRBV27 with TRBJ2-7, with D perhaps TRBD2 (6 bases). The CDR3 length is 14 residues. Germline V gene data show CDR1 as MNHEY and CDR2 as SMNVEV (reference sequence). Trimming took off 2 bases at V and 0 bases at J, with 8 bases between the two ends. The CDR3 DNA reads TGTGCCAGCAGTTTAAGGGGAGGCTCCTACGAGCAGTACTTC. Its translation: CASSLRGGSYEQYF.

The CDR3 loop reads CASSGGAWTGELFF. The CDR3 coding sequence is TGTGCCAGCAGCGGGGGGGCGTGGACCGGGGAGCTGTTTTTT. The chain employs TRBV27 and TRBJ2-2; TRBD2 agrees at 8 bases. J lost 5 bases, V lost 6 bases, and 5 bases had no gene match. Germline CDR1 reads MNHEY; CDR2 reads SMNVEV (reference sequence). This CDR3 spans 14 amino acids.

This rearrangement joins TRBV7-9 to TRBJ2-1; 7 bases map to TRBD2. This CDR3 is built from 15 residues. In germline, CDR1 is SEHNR, CDR2 FQNEAQ (reference sequence). V was clipped by 3 bases and J by 3 bases; unmatched bases: 5. The CDR3 here is CASSLEPSGYNEQFF. The CDR3 DNA follows: TGTGCCAGCAGCTTGGAGCCTAGCGGCTACAATGAGCAGTTCTTC.

The J gene is TRBJ1-2, the V gene TRBV19, with TRBD1 identical over 7 bases. CDR3 length: 13 residues. Germline V CDR1 and CDR2: LNHDA, SQIVND (reference sequence). Unmatched junction bases numbered 6, after V lost 7 bases and J lost 4 bases. The CDR3 here is CASTPTGFYGYTF. The CDR3 DNA follows: TGTGCCAGTACTCCGACAGGGTTCTATGGCTACACCTTC.

V is TRBV5-6 and J is TRBJ2-7, with unresolved D. The CDR3 is 13 amino acids. V lost 2 bases and J lost 6, with 12 bases in between. From germline, CDR1 is SGHDT and CDR2 YYEEEE. CDR3 nucleotide sequence: TGTGCCAGCAGCTTCGGTCCCCCGGGCGAGCAGTACTTC. Amino acids: CASSFGPPGEQYF.

CDR3 DNA sequence: TGCGCCAGCAGTGATCGACTTTACACCGGGGAGCTGTTTTTT. Its translation: CASSDRLYTGELFF. The chain combines TRBV10-2 with TRBJ2-2; D gene unclear. Germline V gene data show CDR1 as WSHSY and CDR2 as SAAADI. Trimming cost V 3 bases and J 3 bases, with 8 bases left between them. This CDR3 contains 14 residues.

The rearrangement links TRBV10-3 to TRBJ2-3; TRBD2 agrees at 14 bases. From germline, CDR1 is ENHRY and CDR2 SYGVKD. The CDR3 runs to 16 residues. J was trimmed by 6 bases and V by 0 bases; bases with no gene match: 2. The CDR3 spells CAISESTSGRGDTQYF. The CDR3 DNA reads TGTGCCATCAGTGAGTCGACTAGCGGGAGGGGGGATACGCAGTATTTT.

V usage is TRBV29-1 and J usage is TRBJ2-7; TRBD1 aligns across 9 bases. The CDR3 has 16 residues. Germline trimming cut 0 bases from V and 3 bases from J; bases unmatched to any gene: 9. Germline CDR1 reads SQVTM; CDR2 reads ANQGSEA. Here the CDR3 reads CSVEEPGTGILYEQYF. CDR3 nucleotide sequence: TGCAGCGTTGAAGAACCCGGGACAGGGATCCTCTACGAGCAGTACTTC.

The rearrangement joins TRBV29-1 to TRBJ2-1; D may be TRBD2 (6 bases). V gave up 4 bases and J gave up 7 bases, with 8 bases separating them. The CDR3 has 11 residues. Germline assignment: CDR1 SQVTM and CDR2 ANQGSEA. The CDR3 here is CSVVGGNEQFF. CDR3 in DNA: TGCAGCGTTGTGGGAGGTAATGAGCAGTTCTTC.

CDR3: CASSLLTDTQYF. The DNA for the CDR3 is TGCGCCAGCAGCTTATTAACAGATACGCAGTATTTT. This chain connects TRBV5-1 to TRBJ2-3; D call uncertain. The germline gives CDR1 SGHRS, CDR2 YFSETQ. Trimming stripped 2 bases from V and 3 bases from J, with 4 bases between. This CDR3 contains 12 residues.

This chain joins TRBV5-1 and TRBJ2-7; D call uncertain. CDR3 length: 11 amino acids. The V end was cut by 6 bases, the J end by 5 bases, with 9 bases between. Germline V gene sequence: CDR1 SGHRS, CDR2 YFSETQ. The DNA for the CDR3 is TGCGCCAGCAAAGACACCAACGAGCAGTACTTC. Translation: CASKDTNEQYF.

This clone occurred once. The chain carries TRBV9 and TRBJ2-4; D call uncertain. Trimming removed 4 bases at V and 13 bases at J, with 15 bases between. Germline CDR1 is SGDLS and CDR2 is YYNGEE. This CDR3 spans 12 amino acids. The CDR3 sequence is CASSLYEEIQYF. The CDR3 region has the DNA TGTGCCAGCAGCCTCTATGAGGAAATCCAGTACTTC. Complete variable domain (other parts from reference TRBV9 and TRBJ2-4): DSGVTQTPKHLITATGQRVTLRCSPRSGDLSVYWYQQSLDQGLQFLIQYYNGEERAKGNILERFSAQQFPDLHSELNLSSLELGDSALYFCASSLYEEIQYFGAGTRLSVL.

This rearrangement joins TRBV6-5 to TRBJ2-1, with D perhaps TRBD2 (5 bases). The CDR3 is 15 residues long. The germline V gene has CDR1 MNHEY and CDR2 SVGAGI. V was clipped by 0 bases and J by 0 bases, with 6 bases between them. The CDR3 DNA follows: TGTGCCAGCAGTTACTCGGACTCCTCCTACAATGAGCAGTTCTTC. Translating it yields CASSYSDSSYNEQFF.

This chain connects TRBV4-2 to TRBJ2-2, with D tentatively TRBD2 (5 bases). The V end lost 0 bases, the J end lost 5 bases, and 10 bases lay between the germline ends. CDR3 size: 15 residues. Germline assignment: CDR1 LGHNA and CDR2 YNFKEQ. Written as DNA, the CDR3 is TGTGCCAGCAGCCAAGATTCACGAGGGACCGGGGAGCTGTTTTTT. Translating gives CASSQDSRGTGELFF.

The chain has TRBV11-2 and TRBJ2-1; D is uncertain. This CDR3 comprises 16 residues. The germline gives CDR1 SGHAT, CDR2 FQNNGV. The V end was cut by 3 bases, the J end by 4 bases, with 16 bases between. The CDR3 is CASSFYSNPGYNEQFF. CDR3 in DNA: TGTGCCAGCAGCTTCTACTCGAATCCGGGTTACAATGAGCAGTTCTTC.

This clone has only one observation. The gene calls are TRBV30 and TRBJ2-7; a possible D gene is TRBD2 (5 bases). The CDR3 spans 14 residues. Trimming pared 0 bases from V and 3 bases from J, leaving 12 bases between. Germline V gene lookup returns CDR1 GTSNPN and CDR2 SVGIG (reference sequence). This CDR3 reads CAWSVGRSGYEQYF. CDR3 in DNA: TGTGCCTGGAGTGTGGGCAGGAGCGGCTACGAGCAGTACTTC.

This clone was observed once. The chain carries TRBV7-9 and TRBJ2-2, with 7 nucleotides matching TRBD1. The CDR3 is 15 residues long. The V and J ends lost 5 bases and 4 bases, in that order; junction bases with no gene match: 7. Germline CDR1 is SEHNR and CDR2 is FQNEAQ (reference sequence). This CDR3 reads CASSTRDRITGELFF. The CDR3 DNA is TGTGCCAGCAGCACCCGGGACAGAATCACCGGGGAGCTGTTTTTT.

This clone was recorded a few times. The chain is built from TRBV2 and TRBJ1-2, with TRBD1 identical over 8 bases. The V segment lost 6 bases and the J segment 4 bases; nucleotides outside the gene matches: 1. The CDR3 spans 12 residues. Germline V gene lookup returns CDR1 SNHLY and CDR2 FYNNEI. The CDR3 DNA reads TGTGCCAGCAGGGGACAGGTCTATGGCTACACCTTC. Translating it yields CASRGQVYGYTF.

The chain joins TRBV5-6 to TRBJ1-2, with 7 bases that match TRBD1. This CDR3 spans 18 amino acids. V trimming: 0 bases; J trimming: 0 bases; junction bases outside the gene matches: 11. The germline V gene encodes CDR1 SGHDT and CDR2 YYEEEE. The CDR3 nucleotides read TGTGCCAGCAGCTTGGCCCGGGCAGGGGGAGAAGCTAACTATGGCTACACCTTC. This sequence encodes CASSLARAGGEANYGYTF.

This chain joins TRBV29-1 and TRBJ2-1, with 10 bases matching TRBD2. V shed 3 bases, J shed 7 bases, and the junction held 9 bases outside the gene matches. CDR1 is SQVTM, CDR2 ANQGSEA, per germline. The CDR3 contains 15 residues. The CDR3 here is CSVEKREGQWNEQFF. CDR3 sequence (DNA): TGCAGCGTTGAGAAGCGGGAGGGCCAATGGAATGAGCAGTTCTTC.

In this sample, this clone turned up once. CDR3 in amino acids: CASSQGGTGERGYGYTF. Here the CDR3 DNA reads TGCGCCAGCAGCCAAGGTGGGACGGGGGAAAGGGGCTATGGCTACACCTTC. The chain recombines TRBV4-1 with TRBJ1-2; a weak D match, TRBD1 (5 bases). Looked up from germline, CDR1 is MGHRA and CDR2 is YSYEKL. The CDR3 is 17 amino acids. Trimming stripped 1 base from V and 4 bases from J, with 19 bases between.

The V and J genes are TRBV27 and TRBJ2-7; D not resolved. Trimming cost V 2 bases and J 3 bases, with 8 bases left between them. The CDR3 is 13 amino acids. Germline loops: CDR1 MNHEY, CDR2 SMNVEV (reference sequence). CDR3 amino acids: CASSLRLDYEQYF. Here the CDR3 DNA reads TGTGCCAGCAGTTTACGACTCGACTACGAGCAGTACTTC.

This clone was observed a handful of times. The rearrangement links TRBV2 to TRBJ1-1; maybe TRBD1 (5 bases). V lost 4 bases, J lost 4 bases, and 10 bases lay in between. CDR1 SNHLY and CDR2 FYNNEI come from the germline V gene. The CDR3 covers 13 residues. CDR3: CASSGQTGTEAFF. CDR3 in DNA: TGTGCCAGCAGTGGACAGACGGGCACTGAAGCTTTCTTT. The variable domain in full, completed from reference TRBV2 and TRBJ1-1, reads EPEVTQTPSHQVTQMGQEVILRCVPISNHLYFYWYRQILGQKVEFLVSFYNNEISEKSEIFDDQFSVERPDGSNFTLKIRSTKLEDSAMYFCASSGQTGTEAFFGQGTRLTVV.

The CDR3 reads CASSLAGAFSYNEQFF. CDR3 in DNA: TGCGCCAGCAGCTTAGCGGGAGCCTTTTCCTACAATGAGCAGTTCTTC. J is TRBJ2-1 and V is TRBV5-1; 8 bases match TRBD2. Germline assignment: CDR1 SGHRS and CDR2 YFSETQ. With 2 bases clipped from V and 1 base from J, the junction kept 5 bases outside the gene matches. The CDR3 contains 16 residues.